The rows below give T cell receptor beta chains drawn from one sample of a study of cytomegalovirus exposure and HLA in healthy donors. Repertoires were generated with immunoSEQ multiplex PCR, while TCRdb's copy carries only in-frame clones and drops some. In the table there are 40,000 to 55,000 clones, approximately 70% of which are singletons. The sample taken for sequencing was PBMCs. The receptors were sampled from a young man in good health and CMV-seronegative. CDR3s include the opening cysteine and the closing phenylalanine or tryptophan. A D gene is named only where the DNA matches it firmly. Clone size is not always given. Where it is, it says once, few, many or a class for expanded clones.

>.|TRBV7-6|few|TRBJ2-7
CASSERSTGIGYEQYF
TGTGCCAGCAGCGAGAGAAGTACAGGCATCGGATACGAGCAGTACTTC
>.|TRBV2|.|TRBJ2-1
CASRAGRGTYNEQFF
TGTGCCAGCAGGGCCGGTAGGGGCACCTACAATGAGCAGTTCTTC
>.|TRBV27|.|TRBJ1-5
CASSMTDQPQHF
TGTGCCAGCAGTATGACAGATCAGCCCCAGCATTTT
>TRBD1|TRBV6-5|.|TRBJ2-7
CASSYYPWDRTYEQYF
TGTGCCAGCAGTTACTACCCTTGGGACAGGACCTACGAGCAGTACTTC
>.|TRBV4-1|.|TRBJ2-7
CASSQDLAYEQYF
TGCGCCAGCAGCCAAGATCTCGCCTACGAGCAGTACTTC
>.|TRBV5-1|.|TRBJ2-1
CASKRLDRGNEQFF
TGCGCCAGCAAAAGACTGGACAGAGGCAATGAGCAGTTCTTC
>.|TRBV11-1|.|TRBJ2-3
CASSFHGSLTDTQYF
TGTGCCAGCAGCTTTCATGGTAGCCTCACAGATACGCAGTATTTT
>.|TRBV10-2|.|TRBJ2-7
CASSVQDYEQYF
TGCGCCAGCAGTGTCCAGGACTACGAGCAGTACTTC
>TRBD2|TRBV7-8|.|TRBJ2-1
CASSLALAGYYNEQFF
TGTGCCAGCAGCTTAGCACTAGCGGGTTACTACAATGAGCAGTTCTTC
>.|TRBV28|.|TRBJ1-6
CASSFARNNSPLHF
TGTGCCAGCAGTTTTGCCAGGAATAATTCACCCCTCCACTTT
>.|TRBV28|.|TRBJ2-1
CASSPYYNEQFF
TGTGCCAGCAGTCCTTACTACAATGAGCAGTTCTTC
>TRBD1|TRBV28|few|TRBJ1-1
CASSPRTGRSEAFF
TGTGCCAGCAGCCCCAGGACAGGGAGAAGTGAAGCTTTCTTT
>.|TRBV6-5|.|TRBJ1-5
CASGPGSQPQHF
TGTGCCAGCGGCCCCGGGTCTCAGCCCCAGCATTTT
>.|TRBV5-6|.|TRBJ1-4
CASSRGSVGANEKLFF
TGTGCCAGCAGCAGGGGTTCGGTGGGGGCGAATGAAAAACTGTTTTTT
>.|TRBV5-6|.|TRBJ2-5
CASSLIRETQYF
TGTGCCAGCAGCTTGATCCGGGAGACCCAGTACTTC
>TRBD1|TRBV5-1|few|TRBJ1-2
CASSLRDSRGYTF
TGCGCCAGCAGCTTACGGGACAGCAGGGGCTACACCTTC
>.|TRBV7-3|.|TRBJ1-6
CASSLGSPGGSPLHF
TGTGCCAGCAGCTTAGGGAGCCCCGGGGGTTCACCCCTCCACTTT
>.|TRBV25-1|.|TRBJ2-1
CASSRTHRVGYNEQFF
TGTGCCAGCAGTCGAACACACAGGGTGGGGTACAATGAGCAGTTCTTC
>.|TRBV5-1|.|TRBJ2-1
CASSLIPRESSYNEQFF
TGCGCCAGCAGCTTGATCCCGAGGGAAAGCTCCTACAATGAGCAGTTCTTC
>TRBD1|TRBV11-2|.|TRBJ2-5
CASSPPRGETQYF
TGTGCCAGCAGCCCCCCCAGGGGGGAGACCCAGTACTTC
>.|TRBV2|.|TRBJ2-3
CASSWGPLGGDTQYF
TGTGCCAGCAGTTGGGGCCCGCTTGGGGGGGATACGCAGTATTTT
>.|TRBV6-4|.|TRBJ1-2
CASSDGGIGGYTF
TGTGCCAGCAGTGACGGAGGGATCGGTGGCTACACCTTC
>TRBD1|TRBV19|.|TRBJ2-7
CASSMGTGGEQYF
TGTGCCAGTAGTATGGGGACAGGGGGAGAGCAGTACTTC
>.|TRBV4-1|.|TRBJ1-1
CASSYYGGRAFF
TGCGCCAGCAGCTACTATGGGGGCAGAGCTTTCTTT
>.|TRBV9|.|TRBJ1-2
CASKVRTSGYTF
TGTGCCAGCAAGGTTCGGACATCTGGCTACACCTTC
>.|TRBV5-6|.|TRBJ2-7
CASSSIDRTYSYEQYF
TGTGCCAGCAGTTCAATCGACAGGACCTACTCCTACGAGCAGTACTTC
>TRBD1|TRBV7-6|few|TRBJ1-1
CASSFGTGSIPNTEAFF
TGTGCCAGCAGCTTTGGGACAGGGTCGATCCCGAACACTGAAGCTTTCTTT
>TRBD1|TRBV6-5|.|TRBJ2-7
CASRKGAHEQYF
TGTGCCAGCAGAAAGGGGGCCCACGAGCAGTACTTC
>.|TRBV28|.|TRBJ1-5
CASSFLRQQPQHF
TGTGCCAGCAGTTTCCTGAGACAGCAGCCCCAGCATTTT
>.|TRBV29-1|.|TRBJ2-1
CSVDRGSYNEQFF
TGCAGCGTTGACAGGGGCTCCTACAATGAGCAGTTCTTC
>TRBD1|TRBV11-1|.|TRBJ1-1
CASSATGGITEAFF
TGTGCCAGCAGCGCGACAGGGGGAATCACTGAAGCTTTCTTT
>TRBD2|TRBV2|.|TRBJ2-1
CASSEQAGGIYNEQFF
TGTGCCAGCAGTGAACAAGCGGGAGGAATCTACAATGAGCAGTTCTTC
>.|TRBV7-2|.|TRBJ1-2
CASSLEGRDYGYTF
TGTGCCAGCAGCTTAGAGGGCAGGGACTATGGCTACACCTTC
>.|TRBV7-9|.|TRBJ1-5
CASSKDQGGQPQHF
TGTGCCAGCAGCAAGGACCAGGGAGGTCAGCCCCAGCATTTT
>TRBD2|TRBV11-3|.|TRBJ2-1
CASSSGLHEQFF
TGTGCCAGCAGCTCGGGACTACATGAGCAGTTCTTC
>.|TRBV25-1|.|TRBJ2-3
CASSELGAQYF
TGTGCCAGCAGTGAACTGGGAGCGCAGTATTTT
>TRBD2|TRBV14|.|TRBJ2-2
CASSSTGGWTGELFF
TGTGCCAGCAGCTCCACCGGGGGGTGGACCGGGGAGCTGTTTTTT
>TRBD2|TRBV29-1|.|TRBJ2-1
CSAGTSGTSYNEQFF
TGCAGCGCCGGGACTAGCGGGACCTCCTACAATGAGCAGTTCTTC
>.|TRBV7-9|.|TRBJ1-4
CASSLEAAGTNEKLFF
TGTGCCAGCAGCTTAGAAGCGGCAGGAACAAACGAAAAACTGTTTTTT
>.|TRBV4-2|.|TRBJ2-7
CASSQENTGIYEQYF
TGTGCCAGCAGCCAAGAAAATACAGGCATCTACGAGCAGTACTTC
>.|TRBV7-9|.|TRBJ2-5
CASSLVDTETQYF
TGTGCCAGCAGCTTAGTGGACACAGAGACCCAGTACTTC
>.|TRBV30|.|TRBJ2-1
CAWSRDWIEQFF
TGTGCCTGGAGTCGGGATTGGATAGAGCAGTTCTTC
>.|TRBV29-1|.|TRBJ2-2
CSVEGLNTGELFF
TGCAGCGTTGAGGGGCTTAACACCGGGGAGCTGTTTTTT
>.|TRBV30|.|TRBJ2-1
CAWSKRGRGIEQFF
TGTGCCTGGAGTAAGAGAGGGAGGGGGATTGAGCAGTTCTTC
>TRBD1|TRBV30|.|TRBJ1-5
CAWSRQGLSNQPQHF
TGTGCCTGGAGTAGACAGGGGCTGAGCAATCAGCCCCAGCATTTT
>TRBD1|TRBV10-3|few|TRBJ1-5
CAISGGYDQPQHF
TGTGCCATCTCAGGGGGCTACGATCAGCCCCAGCATTTT
>.|TRBV28|.|TRBJ2-7
CASSFTVYEQYF
TGTGCCAGCAGTTTTACAGTTTACGAGCAGTACTTC
>TRBD2|TRBV28|once|TRBJ2-7
CASSLVGAGGAYEQYF
TGTGCCAGCAGTTTGGTTGGGGCGGGAGGTGCCTACGAGCAGTACTTC
>TRBD2|TRBV5-4|.|TRBJ2-7
CASSLASSGRYEQYF
TGTGCCAGCAGCTTGGCATCTAGCGGGAGGTACGAGCAGTACTTC
>.|TRBV10-1|once|TRBJ1-1
CASSIQGNTEAFF
TGCGCCAGCAGCATCCAGGGGAACACTGAAGCTTTCTTT
>.|TRBV7-2|once|TRBJ1-1
CASSLLGVGEAFF
TGTGCCAGCAGCTTACTAGGGGTAGGTGAAGCTTTCTTT
>.|TRBV2|.|TRBJ2-5
CASRATETQYF
TGTGCCAGCAGAGCTACAGAGACCCAGTACTTC
>TRBD2|TRBV2|.|TRBJ2-1
CASSEELAAPEQFF
TGTGCCAGCAGTGAAGAGCTAGCGGCCCCTGAGCAGTTCTTC
>.|TRBV10-3|.|TRBJ2-7
CAIQGGSYEQYF
TGTGCCATCCAGGGGGGCTCCTACGAGCAGTACTTC
>TRBD2|TRBV5-1|.|TRBJ2-3
CASSLVGGLADTQYF
TGCGCCAGCAGCTTGGTCGGGGGGTTGGCAGATACGCAGTATTTT